This TCR beta chain was captured by sequencing in a study of CD8 T cells in Susac syndrome. Remarks on this clonotype: The antigen remains undetermined.

cDNA came from roughly 0.53 to 1 ug RNA primed by random hexamers. Amplification of TCR beta CDR3 was carried out by immunoSEQ multiplex PCR, which covered 54 Vbeta and 13 Jbeta segments. TCRdb re-analysed the immunoSEQ multiplex PCR reads in MiXCR, keeping a single row per CDR3 protein. The table includes 130,000 or so distinct CDR3 sequences, around 94% detected once. Study-level results: The authors acknowledged that their TCR sequencing and HLA analysis involved a relatively small number of individuals.

The CDR3 has 15 residues. The V gene's germline CDR1 is SEHNR and CDR2 FQNEAQ (reference sequence). J was trimmed by 3 bases and V by 7 bases; bases with no gene match: 9. Blood CD8+ and CD4+ T cells underwent high-throughput TCR beta sequencing. TEMRA cells were FACS-enriched, with CD8+ and CD4+ T cells isolated negatively. Material: CD4+ T cells from PBMCs. The chain links TRBV7-9 to TRBJ2-1; 7 bases are shared with TRBD2. The source is a human donor in good health. The CDR3 DNA reads as TGTGCCAGCACCTACGGAGAGCGGGACTACAATGAGCAGTTCTTC. Amino acid sequence: CASTYGERDYNEQFF.